This T cell receptor beta chain came from a study of cytomegalovirus exposure and HLA in healthy donors. At the level of the study: The study placed 80% to 90% of its roughly 430 genotyped donors in the Caucasian-associated ancestry cluster. Findings and limits, study-wide: A later analysis by the authors found several of the most significant clusters apparently linked to common viral pathogens. The number of N-insertions in an Asian-associated ancestry cluster was reportedly below the roughly 620-donor mean in a later analysis. Reports state that TCR beta sequences accurately predicted most subjects' HLA-A and HLA-B alleles.

As to this clone: Its antigen is not identified.

The PCR used 60 Vbeta and 13 Jbeta primers. Assay: immunoSEQ multiplex PCR; the TCRdb copy retains only in-frame clones and omits some. Of hundreds of thousands of clones in the sample, almost 80% are singletons; the top ten hold 3% to 4.5%. The CDR3 runs 14 residues. V gave up 5 bases and J gave up 4 bases, with 13 bases separating them. Germline assignment: CDR1 SGHAT and CDR2 FQNNGV. The genes are TRBV11-2 and TRBJ2-3; tentative D call: TRBD2 (5 bases). The origin of this receptor is a male donor in good health and CMV-seronegative. Sample: PBMCs. The CDR3 bases are TGTGCCAGCAGCCTGACACGGGGTGCAGATACGCAGTATTTT. This sequence encodes CASSLTRGADTQYF.